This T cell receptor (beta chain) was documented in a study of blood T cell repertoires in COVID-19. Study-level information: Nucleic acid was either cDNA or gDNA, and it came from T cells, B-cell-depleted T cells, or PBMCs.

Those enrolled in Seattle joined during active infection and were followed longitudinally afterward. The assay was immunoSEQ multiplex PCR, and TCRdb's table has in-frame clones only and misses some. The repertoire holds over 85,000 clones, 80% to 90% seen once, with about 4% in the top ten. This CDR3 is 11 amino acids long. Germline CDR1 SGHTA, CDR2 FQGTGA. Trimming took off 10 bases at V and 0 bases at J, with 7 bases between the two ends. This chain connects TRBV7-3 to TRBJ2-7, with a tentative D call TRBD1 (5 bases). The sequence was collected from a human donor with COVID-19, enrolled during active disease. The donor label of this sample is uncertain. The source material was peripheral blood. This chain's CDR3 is CATTASYEQYF. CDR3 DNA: TGTGCCACGACAGCCTCCTACGAGCAGTACTTC. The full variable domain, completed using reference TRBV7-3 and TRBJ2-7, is GAGVSQTPSNKVTEKGKYVELRCDPISGHTALYWYRQSLGQGPEFLIYFQGTGAADDSGLPNDRFFAVRPEGSVSTLKIQRTERGDSAVYLCATTASYEQYFGPGTRLTVT.